The T cell receptor (beta chain) under discussion was sequenced for a study of blood T cells in healthy people across ages. Comment on this clonotype: The antigen is not known.

Germline V CDR1 and CDR2: DFQATT, SNEGSKA (reference sequence). V was cut by 8 bases and J by 1 base, with 13 bases left in between. The CDR3 extends over 13 amino acids. Study-wide findings and caveats: In the absence of known donor CMV status, changes in expanded clonotypes were possibly confounded. There were more naive CD4+ cells and higher diversity in long-lived donors than in aged donors.

Alongside a J-beta primer mix, a sample-barcoded 5' primer served in a second PCR lasting 7 to 11 cycles. A template-switch adaptor that had 12 random nucleotides put a tag on each cDNA molecule. One entry per CDR3 protein, called by TCRdb with MiXCR from the 5' RACE reads. Of under 750,000 distinct CDR3 sequences listed, more than 45% are singletons. Roughly 10 milliliters of peripheral blood were drawn from each donor. Sequences were obtained from blood. The sequence derives from a man older than 75 in good health. The genes are TRBV20-1 and TRBJ2-3, with D perhaps TRBD1 (6 bases). Here the CDR3 DNA reads TGCAGTAAAAACAGGGTCGGCACAGATACGCAGTATTTT. Translated, it gives CSKNRVGTDTQYF.